A selection of T cell receptor beta chains follows, all from one sample in a study of regulatory T cells in long-lasting Graves disease. From the multiplex PCR reads, TCRdb called clonotypes with MiXCR, one entry per CDR3 protein. Among about 460,000 distinct CDR3 sequences listed, roughly 15% were seen once. This same sample was also taken into another study, of T cells in Graves' hyperthyroidism and ophthalmopathy.

The sample was peripheral blood mononuclear cells (PBMCs), taken at new diagnosis, from a patient treated with antithyroid drugs. These receptors were obtained from a woman aged 45 to 65 with Graves disease. Both conserved end residues are part of each CDR3. A D gene is named only where the DNA matches it firmly. Expanded clones are given a class, and other clones once, few, many or no size at all.

clone_size: NA
j_call: TRBJ2-5
v_call: TRBV4-2
d_call: TRBD1
cdr3_aa: CASTRNPGQGGEIQYF
cdr3_nt: TGTGCCAGCACCAGAAACCCGGGACAGGGAGGAGAGATCCAGTACTTC

clone_size: many
j_call: TRBJ2-1
v_call: TRBV7-8
d_call: NA
cdr3_aa: CASSWGRAPYNEQFF
cdr3_nt: TGTGCCAGCAGCTGGGGCAGGGCGCCCTACAATGAGCAGTTCTTC

clone_size: NA
j_call: TRBJ2-1
v_call: TRBV7-9
d_call: TRBD2
cdr3_aa: CASSLTSRPSGRAIYYNEQFF
cdr3_nt: TGTGCCAGCAGCTTAACCTCCCGGCCTAGCGGGAGGGCCATCTACTACAATGAGCAGTTCTTC

clone_size: NA
j_call: TRBJ2-1
v_call: TRBV12-3/TRBV12-4
d_call: TRBD2
cdr3_aa: CASSDRASGVGEQFF
cdr3_nt: TGTGCCAGCAGTGACCGAGCTAGCGGGGTTGGGGAGCAGTTCTTC

clone_size: NA
j_call: TRBJ2-2
v_call: TRBV11-2
d_call: NA
cdr3_aa: CASSPRPGLGLTGELFF
cdr3_nt: TGTGCCAGCAGCCCGAGACCGGGCCTAGGTCTCACCGGGGAGCTGTTTTTT

clone_size: few
j_call: TRBJ2-1
v_call: TRBV4-1
d_call: NA
cdr3_aa: CASSQGYAGSSYNEQFF
cdr3_nt: TGCGCCAGCAGCCAAGGTTATGCAGGGAGCTCCTACAATGAGCAGTTCTTC

clone_size: NA
j_call: TRBJ2-2
v_call: TRBV5-1
d_call: NA
cdr3_aa: CASSLAPGAGTGELFF
cdr3_nt: TGCGCCAGCAGCTTGGCTCCAGGGGCAGGCACCGGGGAGCTGTTTTTT

clone_size: few
j_call: TRBJ2-7
v_call: TRBV3-1
d_call: NA
cdr3_aa: CASSHEDTSYEQYF
cdr3_nt: TGTGCCAGCAGCCACGAGGACACCTCCTACGAGCAGTACTTC

clone_size: many
j_call: TRBJ1-2
v_call: TRBV20-1
d_call: NA
cdr3_aa: CSASDLYGYTF
cdr3_nt: TGCAGTGCCAGCGACCTGTATGGCTACACCTTC

clone_size: many
j_call: TRBJ1-5
v_call: TRBV27
d_call: NA
cdr3_aa: CASSLSNDGGLGNQPQHF
cdr3_nt: TGTGCCAGCAGTTTATCGAATGACGGGGGGCTAGGCAATCAGCCCCAGCATTTT

clone_size: NA
j_call: TRBJ2-1
v_call: TRBV7-9
d_call: NA
cdr3_aa: CASSLAVFSHEQFF
cdr3_nt: TGTGCCAGCAGCTTAGCGGTATTTTCACATGAGCAGTTCTTC

clone_size: few
j_call: TRBJ2-7
v_call: TRBV10-3
d_call: NA
cdr3_aa: CAISEQSMTYEQYF
cdr3_nt: TGTGCCATCAGTGAGCAGTCTATGACCTACGAGCAGTACTTC

clone_size: many
j_call: TRBJ2-7
v_call: TRBV28
d_call: TRBD1
cdr3_aa: CASRDPQGFEQYF
cdr3_nt: TGTGCCAGCAGGGATCCACAGGGGTTCGAGCAGTACTTC

clone_size: NA
j_call: TRBJ2-1
v_call: TRBV4-1
d_call: TRBD2
cdr3_aa: CASSPTSGRGEQFF
cdr3_nt: TGCGCCAGCAGCCCTACTAGCGGGCGCGGTGAGCAGTTCTTC

clone_size: many
j_call: TRBJ2-1
v_call: TRBV7-2
d_call: NA
cdr3_aa: CASSFETYRYNEQFF
cdr3_nt: TGTGCCAGCAGCTTCGAAACCTACAGATACAATGAGCAGTTCTTC

clone_size: many
j_call: TRBJ2-2
v_call: TRBV2
d_call: NA
cdr3_aa: CASSDSPTNTGELFF
cdr3_nt: TGTGCCAGCAGTGATTCCCCTACGAACACCGGGGAGCTGTTTTTT

clone_size: few
j_call: TRBJ2-3
v_call: TRBV6-5
d_call: NA
cdr3_aa: CASSYPGGGRDRTDTQYF
cdr3_nt: TGTGCCAGCAGTTACCCAGGCGGAGGGCGGGATCGCACAGATACGCAGTATTTT

clone_size: many
j_call: TRBJ2-1
v_call: TRBV4-1
d_call: NA
cdr3_aa: CASSQSSSNEQFF
cdr3_nt: TGCGCCAGCAGCCAATCGTCTTCAAATGAGCAGTTCTTC

clone_size: many
j_call: TRBJ2-1
v_call: TRBV11-2
d_call: TRBD2
cdr3_aa: CASSLVASGSYNEQFF
cdr3_nt: TGTGCCAGCAGCTTAGTGGCTAGCGGTTCCTACAATGAGCAGTTCTTC

clone_size: few
j_call: TRBJ2-2
v_call: TRBV27
d_call: NA
cdr3_aa: CASSLSGATGELFF
cdr3_nt: TGTGCCAGCAGTTTATCGGGGGCGACCGGGGAGCTGTTTTTT

clone_size: many
j_call: TRBJ2-1
v_call: TRBV10-3
d_call: TRBD2
cdr3_aa: CAGRGDGSSYNEQFF
cdr3_nt: TGTGCCGGGCGGGGGGACGGAAGCTCCTACAATGAGCAGTTCTTC

clone_size: many
j_call: TRBJ1-1
v_call: TRBV2
d_call: NA
cdr3_aa: CASSEALHLTVAFF
cdr3_nt: TGTGCCAGCAGTGAAGCGCTTCACTTGACTGTAGCTTTCTTT

clone_size: NA
j_call: TRBJ2-7
v_call: TRBV28
d_call: TRBD2
cdr3_aa: CASSTTSANEQYF
cdr3_nt: TGTGCCAGCAGTACGACTAGCGCCAACGAGCAGTACTTC

clone_size: NA
j_call: TRBJ2-2
v_call: TRBV11-3
d_call: NA
cdr3_aa: CASSPRTGLPGTGELFF
cdr3_nt: TGTGCCAGCAGCCCCCGCACGGGACTCCCGGGGACCGGGGAGCTGTTTTTT

clone_size: many
j_call: TRBJ2-2
v_call: TRBV12-3/TRBV12-4
d_call: NA
cdr3_aa: CASRLTVTGELFF
cdr3_nt: TGTGCCAGCAGGTTGACTGTCACCGGGGAGCTGTTTTTT

clone_size: NA
j_call: TRBJ2-1
v_call: TRBV5-8
d_call: TRBD2
cdr3_aa: CASSWNPRTSGKGQQFF
cdr3_nt: TGTGCCAGCAGCTGGAACCCCCGGACTAGCGGGAAGGGGCAGCAGTTCTTC

clone_size: NA
j_call: TRBJ2-1
v_call: TRBV24-1
d_call: TRBD2
cdr3_aa: CATSIGTSGSYNEQFF
cdr3_nt: TGTGCCACCAGTATCGGGACTAGCGGCTCCTACAATGAGCAGTTCTTC

clone_size: many
j_call: TRBJ1-1
v_call: TRBV6-1
d_call: NA
cdr3_aa: CASSVGGENTEAFF
cdr3_nt: TGTGCCAGCAGTGTCGGAGGAGAGAACACTGAAGCTTTCTTT

clone_size: many
j_call: TRBJ2-1
v_call: TRBV2
d_call: TRBD1
cdr3_aa: CASSSRDRSSYNEQFF
cdr3_nt: TGTGCCAGCAGTTCCCGGGACAGAAGCTCCTACAATGAGCAGTTCTTC

clone_size: few
j_call: TRBJ1-2
v_call: TRBV6-5
d_call: NA
cdr3_aa: CASSYPKFTGLMDGYTF
cdr3_nt: TGTGCCAGCAGTTACCCTAAGTTTACAGGGCTGATGGATGGCTACACCTTC

clone_size: NA
j_call: TRBJ2-4
v_call: TRBV10-3
d_call: NA
cdr3_aa: CASSSRAVPGWAKNIQYF
cdr3_nt: TGTGCCTCCTCAAGTCGGGCAGTTCCTGGGTGGGCCAAAAACATTCAGTACTTC